The T cell receptor (beta chain) under discussion was sequenced for a study of graft-versus-host responses after intestinal transplantation. Study-wide context: As for transplant type, recipients had multivisceral, liver-intestinal, or isolated intestinal grafts.

The CDR3 runs 14 residues. J gave up 0 bases and V 5 bases, and 0 bases lay outside the gene matches. Germline CDR1 MDHEN, CDR2 SYDVKM. Worth noting for this clone: Its antigen remains unknown.

Some clones are missing from TCRdb's copy, which holds only in-frame ones; the method was immunoSEQ multiplex PCR. The table lists some 90,000 clones, roughly 92% of them singletons. V gene TRBV28 combines with J gene TRBJ2-1, with 8 nucleotides matching TRBD2. The TCR comes from a human donor who was the organ donor for an intestinal transplant. The source was unstimulated CD8+ T cells sorted from spleen or lymph node cells, collected before transplant. CDR3 DNA sequence: TGTGCCAGCAGTGGGACTAGCTCCTACAATGAGCAGTTCTTC. It specifies CASSGTSSYNEQFF.